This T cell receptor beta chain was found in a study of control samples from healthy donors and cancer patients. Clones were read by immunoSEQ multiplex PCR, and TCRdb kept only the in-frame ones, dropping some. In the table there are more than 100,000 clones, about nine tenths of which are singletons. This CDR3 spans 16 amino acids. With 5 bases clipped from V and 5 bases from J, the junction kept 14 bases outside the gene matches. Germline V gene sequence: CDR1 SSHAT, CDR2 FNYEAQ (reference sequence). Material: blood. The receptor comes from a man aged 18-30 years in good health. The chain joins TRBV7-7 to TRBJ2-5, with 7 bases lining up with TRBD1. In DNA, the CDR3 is TGTGCCAGCAGCCCCCTCAGACAGGGCTTAAGCGAGACCCAGTACTTC. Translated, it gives CASSPLRQGLSETQYF.